This T cell receptor beta chain was sequenced during a study of cytomegalovirus exposure and HLA in healthy donors. Germline V lookup: CDR1 SGHVS, CDR2 FQNEAQ. Deletions cut 5 bases from V and 1 base from J, with 7 bases between. The CDR3 covers 13 residues. The primer mix had 60 Vbeta and 13 Jbeta primers. The table came from immunoSEQ multiplex PCR; TCRdb's copy has only in-frame clones and leaves some out. The repertoire holds more than 75,000 clones, with over 70% as singletons. Comments on this clone: The antigen is unknown.

Findings and limits, study-wide: Several of the most significant clusters appeared linked to common viral pathogens, based on a later analysis.

The sequencing input was PBMCs. This sequence originates from a man aged 40-49 years in good health and CMV-seropositive. The chain employs TRBV7-8 and TRBJ2-3; D may be TRBD1 (5 bases). CDR3 sequence reads: CASSLQGTDTQYF. CDR3 sequence (DNA): TGTGCCAGCAGCCTACAGGGCACAGATACGCAGTATTTT.